What follows describes a single TCR beta chain. The data were obtained in a study of T cell responses to AZD1222 COVID-19 vaccine. Unmatched junction bases numbered 11, after V lost 2 bases and J lost 3 bases. Germline CDR1 and CDR2: SGHDN and FVKESK. CDR3 length: 18 amino acids. The assay was immunoSEQ multiplex PCR, and TCRdb's table has in-frame clones only and misses some. The sample holds approximately 140,000 clones, nearly 90% seen once. Sequencing used peripheral blood, obtained on day 0 of AZD1222 vaccination. The receptor comes from an adult in good health. The J gene is TRBJ2-3, the V gene TRBV14; 10 bases map to TRBD2. The CDR3 region has the DNA TGTGCCAGCAGCCAAACATCTAGCGGGAGAGGCGGTACAGATACGCAGTATTTT. Translation gives CASSQTSSGRGGTDTQYF.